The 26 T cell receptor beta chains below all came from one sample that was sequenced in a study of cytomegalovirus exposure and HLA in healthy donors. Vbeta (60) and Jbeta (13) primers were used in the PCR. Sequencing was performed with immunoSEQ multiplex PCR; in TCRdb, only in-frame clones are kept and a portion is missing. The data hold tens of thousands of clones, with about three quarters observed a single time. Sequenced sample: PBMCs. Source of these receptors: a woman in her thirties or forties in good health and CMV-seropositive.

V and J are TRBV5-1 and TRBJ1-1; D unresolved. Trimming took 1 base from V and 6 from J, leaving 22 bases between them. Germline CDR1 reads SGHRS; CDR2 reads YFSETQ. CDR3 length equals 17 residues. The chain's CDR3 is CASSLRGVGLVRAEAFF. The CDR3 region has the DNA TGCGCCAGCAGCTTGAGAGGTGTCGGACTGGTTAGGGCTGAAGCTTTCTTT.

The chain joins TRBV7-9 to TRBJ1-1, with D possibly TRBD1 on 5 matching bases. V lost 5 bases and J lost 1, with 8 bases in between. This CDR3 contains 13 residues. Per the germline V gene, CDR1 is SEHNR and CDR2 is FQNEAQ (reference sequence). The CDR3 coding sequence is TGTGCCAGCAGCCCACAGGCGAACACTGAAGCTTTCTTT. It yields the protein CASSPQANTEAFF.

The genes are TRBV19 and TRBJ1-5; 9 bases match TRBD1. The trim removed 7 bases at V and 6 bases at J, leaving 7 bases unmatched. The CDR3 sequence is 14 residues long. The germline gives CDR1 LNHDA, CDR2 SQIVND (reference sequence). CDR3 loop: CASTGDRAIQPQHF. The CDR3 bases are TGTGCCAGTACGGGGGACAGGGCAATTCAGCCCCAGCATTTT.

CDR3 loop: CASDRGQGAEQYF. CDR3 bases: TGTGCCAGCGACAGAGGACAGGGGGCCGAGCAGTACTTC. This chain uses TRBV25-1 with TRBJ2-7; 11 positions agree with TRBD1. Germline lookup yields CDR1 MGHDK and CDR2 SYGVNS. This CDR3 has 13 amino acids. The V segment lost 8 bases and the J segment 6 bases; nucleotides outside the gene matches: 6.

The chain carries TRBV2 and TRBJ2-2; 9 bases are a match to TRBD2. The germline V gene encodes CDR1 SNHLY and CDR2 FYNNEI. Germline trimming cut 4 bases from V and 2 bases from J; bases unmatched to any gene: 2. The CDR3 consists of 15 residues. The CDR3 protein is CASSALAGNTGELFF. The CDR3 nucleotides read TGTGCCAGCAGTGCTCTAGCGGGAAACACCGGGGAGCTGTTTTTT.

In its sample, this clone was seen once. The genes are TRBV6-1 and TRBJ2-1, with 7 bases fitting TRBD2. The length of the CDR3 is 16 residues. Trimming took 4 bases from V and 2 from J; bases not matched to a gene: 8. CDR1 and CDR2 from the germline V gene are MNHNS and SASEGT. Here the CDR3 DNA reads TGTGCCAGCAGTGCACTCCCCGGGGGGACCTACAATGAGCAGTTCTTC. Translation: CASSALPGGTYNEQFF.

This sequence joins TRBV7-6 and TRBJ1-6, with D perhaps TRBD1 (5 bases). This CDR3 contains 13 residues. Germline V gene lookup returns CDR1 SGHVS and CDR2 FNYEAQ. Trimming pared 5 bases from V and 8 bases from J, leaving 10 bases between. The CDR3, as DNA: TGTGCCAGCAGCCTCGAACAGGATTCACCCCTCCACTTT. Protein: CASSLEQDSPLHF.

The V gene is TRBV7-9, the J gene TRBJ2-7, with 7 bases aligning to TRBD1. Germline V lookup: CDR1 SEHNR, CDR2 FQNEAQ (reference sequence). The length of the CDR3 is 15 residues. The trim removed 5 bases at V and 3 bases at J, leaving 10 bases unmatched. The chain's CDR3 is CASSPRDSSIYEQYF. The CDR3 nucleotides are TGTGCCAGCAGCCCCCGGGACAGTAGCATCTACGAGCAGTACTTC.

The chain recombines TRBV29-1 with TRBJ1-1, with 9 bases aligning to TRBD1. Trimming at V came to 7 bases and at J to 4 bases, leaving 13 bases not matched to a gene. This CDR3 region has 15 residues. CDR1 SQVTM and CDR2 ANQGSEA come from the germline V gene. The CDR3 sequence: CSADATGGLSTEAFF. In nucleotides, the CDR3 is TGCAGCGCTGATGCGACAGGGGGATTGAGCACTGAAGCTTTCTTT.

V gene TRBV19 combines with J gene TRBJ1-4; 9 bases align to TRBD1. Looked up from germline, CDR1 is LNHDA and CDR2 is SQIVND (reference sequence). The CDR3 totals 16 residues. V was pared by 5 bases and J by 4 bases, with 8 bases of the junction left unmatched. For the CDR3, the DNA is TGTGCCAGTAGTGGGGGCCGGGACAGGGTTAATGAAAAACTGTTTTTT. Translated, it gives CASSGGRDRVNEKLFF.

The rearrangement links TRBV18 to TRBJ2-7, with 14 bases lining up with TRBD2. Losses at the gene ends were 8 bases for V and 6 bases for J; bases not matched to a gene: 6. This CDR3 spans 14 amino acids. Germline CDR1 and CDR2: KGHSH and LQKENI. The DNA for the CDR3 is TGTGCCAGCACGACTAGCGGGGGGGCCTCCGAGCAGTACTTC. Its protein product is CASTTSGGASEQYF.

This sequence joins TRBV11-2 and TRBJ1-4, with D possibly being TRBD1 (5 bases). The CDR3 is made up of 12 amino acids. V was trimmed by 5 bases and J by 8 bases, leaving 9 bases between them. Germline CDR1 and CDR2: SGHAT and FQNNGV. CDR3 DNA sequence: TGTGCCAGCAGCCCGGACAACGAAAAACTGTTTTTT. Protein sequence: CASSPDNEKLFF.

This chain uses TRBV5-6 with TRBJ1-3; 7 bases line up with TRBD1. This CDR3 comprises 12 residues. Trimming cost V 7 bases and J 5 bases; bases outside gene matches: 3. From germline, CDR1 is SGHDT and CDR2 YYEEEE. CDR3 coding DNA: TGTGCCAGCGGGGACAGCAGAAACACCATATATTTT. It is translated as CASGDSRNTIYF.

This chain links TRBV7-3 with TRBJ2-5; 15 bases agree with TRBD2. CDR1 and CDR2 (germline): SGHTA, FQGTGA. V shed 5 bases, J shed 5 bases, and the junction held 6 bases outside the gene matches. The CDR3 runs to 16 residues. The CDR3 coding sequence is TGTGCCAGCAGCAGGACTAGCGGGGGGGTCGGGGAGACCCAGTACTTC. Protein product: CASSRTSGGVGETQYF.

The rearrangement joins TRBV2 to TRBJ2-5; 9 nucleotides agree with TRBD2. Germline values: CDR1 SNHLY, CDR2 FYNNEI. V was pared by 8 bases and J by 4 bases, with 8 bases of the junction left unmatched. This CDR3 comprises 14 residues. CDR3 protein: CASRSAGGRETQYF. CDR3 sequence (DNA): TGTGCCAGCCGGAGTGCGGGGGGGCGAGAGACCCAGTACTTC. Filled out from reference TRBV2 and TRBJ2-5, the complete variable domain reads EPEVTQTPSHQVTQMGQEVILRCVPISNHLYFYWYRQILGQKVEFLVSFYNNEISEKSEIFDDQFSVERPDGSNFTLKIRSTKLEDSAMYFCASRSAGGRETQYFGPGTRLLVL.

V is TRBV30 and J is TRBJ1-4, with 8 positions matching TRBD1. Germline lookup yields CDR1 GTSNPN and CDR2 SVGIG (reference sequence). The CDR3 runs 15 residues. With 7 bases clipped from V and 0 bases from J, the junction kept 7 bases outside the gene matches. In nucleotides, the CDR3 is TGTGCCTCACGACAGGGGCTCTCAACTAATGAAAAACTGTTTTTT. This codes for CASRQGLSTNEKLFF.

V and J are TRBV6-1 and TRBJ1-5; D possibly corresponds to TRBD1 (5 bases). Germline V gene sequence: CDR1 MNHNS, CDR2 SASEGT. The CDR3 is made up of 19 amino acids. The V and J ends lost 3 bases and 6 bases respectively, with 27 bases between them. CDR3 nucleotide sequence: TGTGCCAGCAGTGATGAGGACCTTATCTCGGGGTTGGGGGGTCAGCCCCAGCATTTT. Its protein product is CASSDEDLISGLGGQPQHF.

The chain recombines TRBV7-3 with TRBJ1-1; 10 bases line up with TRBD1. Unmatched junction bases numbered 5, after V lost 6 bases and J lost 7 bases. Germline CDR1 and CDR2: SGHTA and FQGTGA. CDR3 length equals 13 residues. The CDR3 DNA sequence: TGTGCCAGCAGTCAGACAGGGGGCGGTGAAGCTTTCTTT. Its translation: CASSQTGGGEAFF.

The chain links TRBV7-9 to TRBJ2-1, with 10 positions matching TRBD2. CDR1 is SEHNR and CDR2 is FQNEAQ in the germline V gene (reference sequence). The CDR3 runs to 14 residues. The V segment lost 5 bases and the J segment 4 bases; nucleotides outside the gene matches: 2. The CDR3 here is CASSGTSVYNEQFF. The CDR3 DNA sequence: TGTGCCAGCAGCGGGACTAGCGTTTACAATGAGCAGTTCTTC.

Here the CDR3 reads CASSISQTGELFF. The CDR3 nucleotides read TGTGCCAGTAGTATATCCCAGACCGGGGAGCTGTTTTTT. This chain joins TRBV19 and TRBJ2-2; the D is unclear. CDR1 and CDR2 from the germline V gene are LNHDA and SQIVND (reference sequence). The CDR3 has 13 residues. Deletions cut 2 bases from V and 5 bases from J, with 6 bases between.

V and J are TRBV4-2 and TRBJ2-1; TRBD2 matches 11 bases. Germline CDR1 LGHNA, CDR2 YNFKEQ. Trimming removed 5 bases from V and 6 bases from J; junction bases left unmatched: 9. There are 16 residues in the CDR3. The CDR3 loop reads CASSTASSGGFNEQFF. The CDR3 DNA is TGTGCCAGCAGCACGGCATCTAGCGGGGGGTTCAATGAGCAGTTCTTC.

V and J are TRBV5-1 and TRBJ2-5; possible D gene TRBD2, 5 bases. The V gene lost 0 bases and the J gene lost 5 bases, with 8 bases spanning the gap. CDR1 SGHRS and CDR2 YFSETQ come from the germline V gene. CDR3 size: 13 residues. For the CDR3, the DNA is TGCGCCAGCAGCTTGGAGAGGGTGGAGACCCAGTACTTC. Its translation is CASSLERVETQYF.

This clone was seen only a few times. The chain carries TRBV27 and TRBJ1-5, with D possibly TRBD1 on 5 matching bases. Germline V lookup: CDR1 MNHEY, CDR2 SMNVEV (reference sequence). V was clipped by 5 bases and J by 2 bases, with 16 bases between them. The CDR3 length is 16 residues. CDR3 sequence (DNA): TGTGCCAGCAGTCGAAGGGCACAGGTTGGCAATCAGCCCCAGCATTTT. It codes for CASSRRAQVGNQPQHF.

The rearrangement links TRBV19 to TRBJ2-3, with D possibly TRBD1 on 6 matching bases. The CDR3 consists of 13 residues. Trimming shortened V by 6 bases and J by 4 bases, and 11 bases separated the two germline ends. Looked up from germline, CDR1 is LNHDA and CDR2 is SQIVND (reference sequence). The CDR3 DNA reads TGTGCCAGTAGGACCAGACAGGCAGATACGCAGTATTTT. This translates into CASRTRQADTQYF.

CDR3 in DNA: TGTGCCAGCAGCGCCCGGGACTCCTTAGATTCACCCCTCCACTTT. It is translated as CASSARDSLDSPLHF. The chain combines TRBV7-3 with TRBJ1-6; maybe TRBD1 (5 bases). Germline CDR1 and CDR2: SGHTA and FQGTGA. The CDR3 spans 15 residues. V was cut by 5 bases and J by 8 bases, with 16 bases left in between.

This sequence joins TRBV9 and TRBJ1-2, with D tentatively TRBD1 (5 bases). V shed 4 bases and J shed 4 bases, with 14 bases lying between them. The germline V gene encodes CDR1 SGDLS and CDR2 YYNGEE. The CDR3 covers 14 residues. CDR3 protein: CASSRGRGGYGYTF. CDR3 coding DNA: TGTGCCAGCAGCCGGGGGAGGGGCGGCTATGGCTACACCTTC.